This TCR beta chain was recovered during a study of blood T cells in healthy people across ages. Study-wide findings and caveats: The study found TCR beta diversity correlated strongly with naive T cell percentage.

The authors isolated at least 6.5 million PBMCs per sample. Next came a second PCR, run for roughly 6 to 11 cycles, which used a sample-barcoded 5' primer along with a J-beta primer mix. Each of the samples gave a minimum of 2.5 million paired-end reads that contained CDR3. TCRdb itself ran the 5' RACE reads through MiXCR, one entry per CDR3 protein. The sample records roughly 800,000 distinct CDR3 sequences, 55% to 70% being singletons. The CDR3 is 15 residues long. V trimming: 5 bases; J trimming: 7 bases; junction bases outside the gene matches: 6. The germline CDR1 and CDR2 sequences are MNHNY and SVGAGI (reference sequence). This clonotype was counted between two and nine times. Its antigen is as yet unknown.

V and J are TRBV6-6 and TRBJ2-1; TRBD2 matches at 12 bases. This clonotype was obtained from a man aged 25-40 years in good health. The source material was blood. In nucleotides, the CDR3 is TGTGCCAGCAGTGCCGGGACTAGCGGGTCTAATGAGCAGTTCTTC. Translated, it gives CASSAGTSGSNEQFF.